In this sample, the clone carrying this T cell receptor (beta chain) turned up many times. The ends lost 2 bases at V and 2 bases at J; junction bases unmatched: 6. CDR1 and CDR2 from the germline V gene are DFQATT and SNEGSKA (reference sequence). The CDR3 is 15 amino acids. Molecular barcoding with unique molecular identifiers was used for the TCRbeta library. From the PCR reads, TCRdb called clonotypes with MiXCR, one entry per CDR3 protein. Here the sample spans about 100,000 distinct CDR3 sequences, 6% being singletons. This entry comes from a study of T-cell reconstitution after alpha-beta-depleted transplantation in children.

The chain is built from TRBV20-1 and TRBJ2-7; 10 bases match TRBD1. This TCR was recovered from a female patient between 2 and 15 years old who had a stem cell transplant for Fanconi anemia, so the T cells may come from the graft donor. The specimen comprised PBMCs, mostly from graft donor cells, sampled 60 days after TCRalphabeta/CD19-depleted stem cell transplant. In nucleotides, the CDR3 is TGCAGTGCTAGAACTTCCGGGACAGGGGCCTACGAGCAGTACTTC. Translation gives CSARTSGTGAYEQYF.